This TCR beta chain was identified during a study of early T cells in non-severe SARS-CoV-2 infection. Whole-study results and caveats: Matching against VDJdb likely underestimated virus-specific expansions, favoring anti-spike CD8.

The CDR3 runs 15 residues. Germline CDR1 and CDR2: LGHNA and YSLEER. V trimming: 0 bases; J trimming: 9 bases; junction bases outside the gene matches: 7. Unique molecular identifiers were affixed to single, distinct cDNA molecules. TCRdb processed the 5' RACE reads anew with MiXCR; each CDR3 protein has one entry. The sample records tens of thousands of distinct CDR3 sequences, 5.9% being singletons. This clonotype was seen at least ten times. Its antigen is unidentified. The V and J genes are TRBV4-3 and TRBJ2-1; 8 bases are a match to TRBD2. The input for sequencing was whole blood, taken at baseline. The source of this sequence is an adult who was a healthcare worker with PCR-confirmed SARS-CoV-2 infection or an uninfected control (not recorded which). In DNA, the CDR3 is TGCGCCAGCAGCCAAGAAGCGGGAGTAGTGGGTGAGCAGTTCTTC. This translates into CASSQEAGVVGEQFF.